What follows are 5 T cell receptor beta chains derived from one specimen sequenced in a study of blood T cell repertoires in COVID-19 (dated by TCRdb to about 2020). Libraries came from the immunoSEQ multiplex PCR assay. The immuneACCESS repertoire file appears here via TCRdb, limited to in-frame rearrangements. These files lack a portion of the clones; in checked studies, under half of the deficit traces to unresolved V genes, and the cause of the others is not known. This sample gives about 270,000 clones in total; more than 75% of them show up just once. The ten largest clonotypes hold around 1.6% of the sample. The source material was peripheral blood. Source of these receptors: a woman aged 55-70 years who had recovered from COVID-19.

The chain is built from TRBV3-1 (or the pseudogene TRBV3-2) and TRBJ1-4, with D tentatively TRBD1 (6 bases). The length of the CDR3 is 14 residues. V was pared by 0 bases and J by 10 bases, with 12 bases between. Germline V gives CDR1 LGHDT, CDR2 YNNKEL (reference sequence). CDR3 DNA sequence: TGTGCCAGCAGCCAAGAACCAGGGGTGGGAAAACTGTTTTTT. This encodes CASSQEPGVGKLFF.

The chain has TRBV7-2 and TRBJ1-1; no clear D. Germline V lookup: CDR1 SGHTA, CDR2 FQGNSA. V was cut by 3 bases and J by 4 bases, with 9 bases left in between. The CDR3 has 13 amino acids. The CDR3 loop is CASSLRSGTEAFF. The DNA for the CDR3 is TGTGCCAGCAGCTTGCGATCGGGCACTGAAGCTTTCTTT. Based on the CDR3 plus reference TRBV7-2 and TRBJ1-1, the full variable domain is GAGVSQSPSNKVTEKGKDVELRCDPISGHTALYWYRQSLGQGLEFLIYFQGNSAPDKSGLPSDRFSAERTGGSVSTLTIQRTQQEDSAVYLCASSLRSGTEAFFGQGTRLTVV.

This chain connects TRBV11-3 to TRBJ1-2, with 9 bases that match TRBD1. The length of the CDR3 is 14 residues. Germline values: CDR1 SGHNT, CDR2 YENEEA. The V and J ends lost 3 bases and 4 bases, in that order; junction bases with no gene match: 3. The CDR3: CASSLGTGIYGYTF. The CDR3 nucleotides are TGTGCCAGCAGCTTGGGGACAGGGATCTATGGCTACACCTTC.

CDR3 DNA: TGTGCCAGCAGCGCCGGGACAGCCTATGGCTACACCTTC. This encodes CASSAGTAYGYTF. The chain combines TRBV7-2 with TRBJ1-2, with 7 bases that match TRBD1. The CDR3 totals 13 residues. V lost 5 bases to trimming and J lost 4 bases; unmatched junction nucleotides: 4. Germline values: CDR1 SGHTA, CDR2 FQGNSA. Looking up the rest from reference TRBV7-2 and TRBJ1-2 gives the full variable domain: GAGVSQSPSNKVTEKGKDVELRCDPISGHTALYWYRQSLGQGLEFLIYFQGNSAPDKSGLPSDRFSAERTGGSVSTLTIQRTQQEDSAVYLCASSAGTAYGYTFGSGTRLTVV.

The rearrangement links TRBV19 to TRBJ1-2; D remains ambiguous. The CDR3 is 14 residues long. With 3 bases removed from V and 4 bases from J, the gap between germline ends came to 12 bases. Germline V gene sequence: CDR1 LNHDA, CDR2 SQIVND (reference sequence). For the CDR3, the DNA is TGTGCCAGTAGTATGGGAGACGGCCGCTATGGCTACACCTTC. Amino acid sequence: CASSMGDGRYGYTF.